This T cell receptor (beta chain) was profiled in a study of T-cell reconstitution after alpha-beta-depleted transplantation in children. Preparation of the TCRbeta library used unique molecular identifiers. TCRdb redid the calling of the PCR reads with MiXCR, one entry per CDR3 protein. The sample includes about a million distinct CDR3 sequences, around 30% seen only once; the top ten take around 30%. Study-level results: One year post-transplant, T-cell counts and diversity were largely derived from T cells produced anew. Roughly two months post-transplant, alpha-beta T cells reportedly originated from several hundred graft clones that had expanded. Surviving recipient cells, namely T cells and thymic progenitors, were the source of high day-60 TCRbeta diversity in some patients.

The junction had 8 bases not matched to a gene; V was cut back by 5 bases and J by 4 bases. The CDR3 extends over 14 amino acids. From germline, CDR1 is ENHRY and CDR2 SYGVKD. This clonotype was counted at least ten times. The antigen is unknown. Sequences were derived from PBMCs, mostly from graft donor cells, sampled 360 days after TCRalphabeta/CD19-depleted stem cell transplant. V is TRBV10-3 and J is TRBJ2-7; TRBD2 matches at 7 bases. The sequence was collected from a boy in the first two years of life who had a stem cell transplant for SCID, so the T cells may come from the graft donor. In DNA form, the CDR3 reads TGTGCCATCAGTCCCCTCCGGGGGGAGTACGAGCAGTACTTC. It yields the protein CAISPLRGEYEQYF.